These 26 T cell receptor beta chains originate from one sample sequenced in a study of T cell responses to AZD1222 COVID-19 vaccine. Sequencing used immunoSEQ multiplex PCR; TCRdb keeps in-frame clones, though not all of them. The sample shows about 150,000 clones, more than 80% of them seen only once. The specimen comprised peripheral blood, sampled on day 0 of AZD1222 vaccination. The receptors come from an adult in good health.

This clone was observed a single time. The chain employs TRBV4-3 and TRBJ1-1, with D uncertain. The CDR3 is 16 amino acids. The V gene's germline CDR1 is LGHNA and CDR2 YSLEER. V was clipped by 0 bases and J by 4 bases, with 15 bases between them. CDR3: CASSQDLSGRGTEAFF. CDR3 bases: TGCGCCAGCAGCCAAGATTTATCGGGGAGAGGCACTGAAGCTTTCTTT.

This clone was picked up a small number of times. V and J are TRBV29-1 and TRBJ2-2; D remains ambiguous. This CDR3 contains 13 residues. Trimming left V 7 bases short and J 8 bases short, with 17 bases between. Germline CDR1 is SQVTM and CDR2 is ANQGSEA. CDR3 in DNA: TGCAGCGCCCTATCCGGGCTGCCGGGGGAGCTGTTTTTT. It codes for CSALSGLPGELFF.

The V gene is TRBV4-2, the J gene TRBJ2-3; no clear D gene. V gave up 4 bases and J gave up 0 bases, with 8 bases separating them. Germline CDR1 reads LGHNA; CDR2 reads YNFKEQ. There are 14 residues in the CDR3. Here the CDR3 reads CASSLGLSTDTQYF. The DNA of the CDR3 is TGTGCCAGCAGCCTGGGTTTGAGCACAGATACGCAGTATTTT.

CDR3 in DNA: TGCGCCAGCAGCCACGGGACAGGGTTTTTCATTCAGTACTTC. It is translated as CASSHGTGFFIQYF. V and J are TRBV4-3 and TRBJ2-4; 9 bases fit TRBD1. The trim removed 3 bases at V and 9 bases at J, leaving 6 bases unmatched. The CDR3 covers 14 residues. Per the germline V gene, CDR1 is LGHNA and CDR2 is YSLEER.

V usage is TRBV18 and J usage is TRBJ1-2; 9 bases align to TRBD1. With V trimmed by 4 bases and J by 7 bases, 16 bases remained unmatched. The CDR3 has 17 residues. Germline CDR1 reads KGHSH; CDR2 reads LQKENI. DNA for the CDR3: TGTGCCAGCTCACGACAACCGGGGACAGGGAATAGTGGTGGCTACACCTTC. This gives the protein CASSRQPGTGNSGGYTF. The full variable domain, in which reference TRBV18 and TRBJ1-2 provide the parts outside the CDR3, is NAGVMQNPRHLVRRRGQEARLRCSPMKGHSHVYWYRQLPEEGLKFMVYLQKENIIDESGMPKERFSAEFPKEGPSILRIQQVVRGDSAAYFCASSRQPGTGNSGGYTFGSGTRLTVV.

The chain combines TRBV10-2 with TRBJ1-2; D is perhaps TRBD1 (5 bases). The CDR3 has 13 amino acids. Looked up from germline, CDR1 is WSHSY and CDR2 is SAAADI. The germline V and J ends were trimmed by 10 bases and 3 bases, with 15 bases remaining between them. The CDR3 nucleotides are TGCGCCACGGCCGACGACAGTTACTATGGCTACACCTTC. Translated: CATADDSYYGYTF.

V and J are TRBV28 and TRBJ1-5, with D possibly matching TRBD1 (5 bases). Per germline, CDR1 MDHEN and CDR2 SYDVKM. The CDR3 has 16 residues. The ends were cut back, 3 bases at V and 0 bases at J, with 12 bases in the middle. The CDR3 DNA sequence: TGTGCCAGCAGTTTCCGGGGCTTTTATAGCAATCAGCCCCAGCATTTT. This encodes CASSFRGFYSNQPQHF.

CDR3 region: CASSLARSGNTEAFF. Here the CDR3 DNA reads TGTGCCAGCAGCTTAGCGCGGTCAGGGAACACTGAAGCTTTCTTT. The genes are TRBV7-8 and TRBJ1-1; D unclear. V lost 0 bases and J lost 1, with 9 bases in between. CDR1 SGHVS and CDR2 FQNEAQ come from the germline V gene. The CDR3 sequence is 15 residues long. The full variable domain, completed using reference TRBV7-8 and TRBJ1-1, is GAGVSQSPRYKVAKRGQDVALRCDPISGHVSLFWYQQALGQGPEFLTYFQNEAQLDKSGLPSDRFFAERPEGSVSTLKIQRTQQEDSAVYLCASSLARSGNTEAFFGQGTRLTVV.

The J gene is TRBJ2-3, the V gene TRBV5-4; 7 nucleotides match TRBD2. There are 16 residues in the CDR3. J lost 1 base, V lost 4 bases, and 9 bases had no gene match. Germline CDR1 and CDR2: SGHNT and YYREEE (reference sequence). CDR3 DNA: TGTGCCAGCAGCACAGCTCTGGGGGGGGGCACAGATACGCAGTATTTT. This sequence encodes CASSTALGGGTDTQYF.

The rearrangement uses TRBV27 and TRBJ2-3; TRBD1 agrees at 8 bases. CDR1 is MNHEY, CDR2 SMNVEV, per germline (reference sequence). This CDR3 comprises 15 residues. V was pared by 4 bases and J by 2 bases, with 5 bases of the junction left unmatched. Here the CDR3 DNA reads TGTGCCAGCAGTTCCCGGACAGGGAACACAGATACGCAGTATTTT. Translation gives CASSSRTGNTDTQYF.

The J gene is TRBJ1-3, the V gene TRBV18; no definite D call. Trimming stripped 2 bases from V and 1 base from J, with 12 bases between. CDR1 and CDR2 (germline): KGHSH, LQKENI. This CDR3 is built from 16 residues. As DNA, the CDR3 is TGTGCCAGCTCACCAGCCCCGTTCGATTCTGGAAACACCATATATTTT. Its protein product is CASSPAPFDSGNTIYF.

This chain connects TRBV11-2 to TRBJ2-7; TRBD2 aligns across 12 bases. Trimming at V came to 5 bases and at J to 7 bases, leaving 3 bases not matched to a gene. The germline V gene encodes CDR1 SGHAT and CDR2 FQNNGV. CDR3 length: 13 residues. As DNA, the CDR3 is TGTGCCAGCAGCGACGGACTAGCGGGGGAGCAGTACGTC. It specifies CASSDGLAGEQYV.

This clone showed up just once. V and J are TRBV5-1 and TRBJ2-7; TRBD1 is a possible D gene (5 bases). This CDR3 has 14 amino acids. V gave up 0 bases and J gave up 4 bases, with 11 bases separating them. Germline CDR1 reads SGHRS; CDR2 reads YFSETQ. CDR3 nucleotide sequence: TGCGCCAGCAGCTTGGGGCAGGGTGGGTACGAGCAGTACGTC. It encodes CASSLGQGGYEQYV.

The chain couples TRBV18 to TRBJ1-3; D not resolved. Germline CDR1 is KGHSH and CDR2 is LQKENI. This CDR3 is built from 15 residues. V dropped 5 bases and J dropped 3 bases, with 14 bases sitting between them. CDR3 bases: TGTGCCAGCTCAAAGGACCTCCTGGGTGGAAACACCATATATTTT. This gives the protein CASSKDLLGGNTIYF.

This clone was picked up one time. CDR3 sequence: CASSLGGIGQAGYTF. CDR3 sequence (DNA): TGTGCCAGCAGTTTGGGGGGGATTGGACAGGCTGGCTACACCTTC. The chain is built from TRBV6-5 and TRBJ1-2; the match to TRBD1 covers 7 bases. V lost 4 bases and J lost 7; bases outside the gene matches: 12. The germline CDR1 and CDR2 sequences are MNHEY and SVGAGI. This CDR3 spans 15 amino acids.

V usage is TRBV19 and J usage is TRBJ2-2, with D tentatively TRBD2 (6 bases). Trimming cost V 3 bases and J 0 bases, with 8 bases left between them. Germline V gene sequence: CDR1 LNHDA, CDR2 SQIVND (reference sequence). CDR3 length: 15 amino acids. The CDR3 nucleotides are TGTGCCAGTAGTATTGCGGGGACGAACACCGGGGAGCTGTTTTTT. It codes for CASSIAGTNTGELFF.

The chain recombines TRBV10-3 with TRBJ1-2, with D maybe TRBD1 (5 bases). Trimming left V 2 bases short and J 7 bases short, with 14 bases between. The CDR3 totals 14 residues. CDR1 is ENHRY, CDR2 SYGVKD, per germline. The CDR3 spells CAISEPGRRPGYTF. The DNA of the CDR3 is TGTGCCATCAGTGAGCCAGGGCGGCGTCCTGGCTACACCTTC.

The CDR3 region is CASSQDRGSYNEQFF. The DNA for the CDR3 is TGCGCCAGCAGCCAGGACAGGGGGTCCTACAATGAGCAGTTCTTC. The genes are TRBV5-1 and TRBJ2-1, with 10 bases identical to TRBD1. With V trimmed by 4 bases and J by 1 base, 2 bases remained unmatched. CDR3 length: 15 amino acids. Germline-derived CDR1 and CDR2 are SGHRS and YFSETQ.

This rearrangement joins TRBV10-3 to TRBJ1-5; 10 positions agree with TRBD1. The trim removed 4 bases at V and 4 bases at J, leaving 4 bases unmatched. The CDR3 loop spans 15 amino acids. Germline CDR1 and CDR2: ENHRY and SYGVKD. The CDR3 spells CAISGGQGTNQPQHF. In nucleotides, the CDR3 is TGTGCCATCAGTGGGGGACAGGGGACTAATCAGCCCCAGCATTTT.

This chain links TRBV10-2 with TRBJ2-5; D uncertain. V was trimmed by 0 bases and J by 1 base, leaving 18 bases between them. The germline V gene encodes CDR1 WSHSY and CDR2 SAAADI. CDR3 length equals 18 residues. Here the CDR3 DNA reads TGCGCCAGCAGTGAGTCGAGAGGAGAATTCGCCTTCCAAGAGACCCAGTACTTC. Protein: CASSESRGEFAFQETQYF.

The chain is built from TRBV6-5 and TRBJ2-5, with D unclear. Looked up from germline, CDR1 is MNHEY and CDR2 is SVGAGI. The V end lost 2 bases, the J end lost 2 bases, and 12 bases lay between the germline ends. The CDR3 has 15 amino acids. The DNA for the CDR3 is TGTGCCAGCAGTTACGGCGTCGGCAGACAAGAGACCCAGTACTTC. Protein sequence: CASSYGVGRQETQYF.

The V call is TRBV7-3, the J call TRBJ2-1; D tentatively fits TRBD1 or TRBD2 (5 bases each). V lost 5 bases to trimming and J lost 5 bases, with 13 bases between them. CDR3 length: 14 amino acids. CDR1 and CDR2 from the germline V gene are SGHTA and FQGTGA. The CDR3 region is CASSPGRSNNEQFF. The CDR3 DNA is TGTGCCAGCAGCCCGGGACGGTCAAACAATGAGCAGTTCTTC.

This clone was observed a few times. This chain uses TRBV12-3 or TRBV12-4 with TRBJ2-2; D uncertain. The V end lost 1 base, the J end lost 8 bases, and 5 bases lay between the germline ends. This CDR3 spans 12 amino acids. The CDR3 spells CASSLVEGELFF. CDR3 coding DNA: TGTGCCAGCAGTTTAGTAGAGGGGGAGCTGTTTTTT.

The V and J genes are TRBV6-1 and TRBJ1-1; TRBD1 agrees at 9 bases. This CDR3 has 17 amino acids. Germline CDR1 and CDR2: MNHNS and SASEGT. V shed 0 bases and J 7 bases; nucleotides not matched to a gene: 12. The CDR3 sequence is CASSEAPRGTGTVEAFF. CDR3 nucleotide sequence: TGTGCCAGCAGTGAAGCGCCTCGGGGGACAGGGACCGTTGAAGCTTTCTTT.

The chain employs TRBV7-9 and TRBJ2-1, with D uncertain. The germline V gene has CDR1 SEHNR and CDR2 FQNEAQ (reference sequence). The CDR3 has 13 amino acids. The V gene lost 0 bases and the J gene lost 3 bases, with 3 bases spanning the gap. The CDR3 nucleotides are TGTGCCAGCAGCTTAGCCGACTACAATGAGCAGTTCTTC. Translating it yields CASSLADYNEQFF. Combining the CDR3 with reference TRBV7-9 and TRBJ2-1 gives the whole variable domain DTGVSQNPRHKITKRGQNVTFRCDPISEHNRLYWYRQTLGQGPEFLTYFQNEAQLEKSRLLSDRFSAERPKGSFSTLEIQRTEQGDSAMYLCASSLADYNEQFFGPGTRLTVL.

The chain employs TRBV7-8 and TRBJ1-2, with D maybe TRBD1 (5 bases). V was pared by 5 bases and J by 6 bases, with 22 bases between. The germline gives CDR1 SGHVS, CDR2 FQNEAQ. The CDR3 is made up of 16 amino acids. This chain's CDR3 is CASSDRRTGITNGYTF. In DNA form, the CDR3 reads TGTGCCAGCAGCGATAGGCGCACAGGCATAACGAATGGCTACACCTTC.